The following is a T cell receptor (beta chain) sequence with its context. No antigen is known for it. The protocol was immunoSEQ multiplex PCR, while the TCRdb copy is restricted to in-frame clones and leaves out a portion. This table has approximately 75,000 clones, around 87% appearing once. This CDR3 region has 16 residues. V was clipped by 3 bases and J by 0 bases; unmatched bases: 4. CDR1 is LNHNV, CDR2 YYDKDF, per germline (reference sequence). The data derive from a study of graft-versus-host responses after intestinal transplantation. The source was unstimulated CD8+ T cells sorted from spleen or lymph node cells, collected before transplant. This sequence joins TRBV15 and TRBJ2-1; 8 bases align to TRBD2. The TCR was taken from a human donor who was the organ donor for an intestinal transplant. The CDR3 DNA reads TGTGCCACCAGCAGCTTTACTAGCGGCTCCTACAATGAGCAGTTCTTC. This translates into CATSSFTSGSYNEQFF. Full variable domain (missing parts from reference TRBV15 and TRBJ2-1): DAMVIQNPRYQVTQFGKPVTLSCSQTLNHNVMYWYQQKSSQAPKLLFHYYDKDFNNEADTPDNFQSRRPNTSFCFLDIRSPGLGDTAMYLCATSSFTSGSYNEQFFGPGTRLTVL.